This T cell receptor beta chain was sequenced in a study of blood T cell repertoires in COVID-19. Across the study: Italy, Spain and the United States were the sources of the convalescent and acute COVID-19 samples. PBMCs, B-cell-depleted T cells, or T cells provided the cDNA or gDNA that made up the material.

The data were produced by immunoSEQ multiplex PCR, yet TCRdb's version contains in-frame clones alone and is incomplete. The sample includes about 120,000 clones, over 70% of them seen just once. Deletions cut 0 bases from V and 16 bases from J, with 8 bases between. Germline CDR1 reads SGHDT; CDR2 reads YYEEEE. This CDR3 has 11 amino acids. The TCR originated in a woman in her 70s with acute or convalescent COVID-19. This chain uses TRBV5-6 with TRBJ1-6; no definite D call. The sequenced sample consisted of peripheral blood. For the CDR3, the DNA is TGTGCCAGCAGCTTGGGCATGAGACTCCACTTT. Translating gives CASSLGMRLHF. The variable domain in full, completed from reference TRBV5-6 and TRBJ1-6, reads DAGVTQSPTHLIKTRGQQVTLRCSPKSGHDTVSWYQQALGQGPQFIFQYYEEEERQRGNFPDRFSGHQFPNYSSELNVNALLLGDSALYLCASSLGMRLHFGNGTRLTVT.